This T cell receptor (beta chain) was captured in a study of cytomegalovirus exposure and HLA in healthy donors. In the study overall: An earlier analysis identified 120 million or so unique TCR beta sequences in about 190 million T cells. Of all 400 or so donors who were genotyped, 81% belonged to the Caucasian-associated ancestry cluster.

13 Jbeta primers and 60 Vbeta primers were used for the PCR. Assay: immunoSEQ multiplex PCR; the TCRdb copy retains only in-frame clones and omits some. The sample has about 130,000 clones, about 81% seen once; the top ten hold approximately 0.99%. The study, taken as a whole, reports: One cluster of highly shared sequence variants probably arose as a sequencing artifact. CMV serostatus stood as the only immune exposure information on hand.

Trimming took 7 bases from V and 0 from J, leaving 16 bases between them. Germline V gene sequence: CDR1 SNHLY, CDR2 FYNNEI. The CDR3 is 17 residues long. With regard to this clone: The antigen is undetermined.

The chain links TRBV2 to TRBJ2-6, with a weak D call TRBD1 (7 bases). Input material: PBMCs. The TCR originated in a woman aged 25 to 45 in good health and CMV-seronegative. CDR3 sequence: CASTDPGGSSGANVLTF. The CDR3, as DNA: TGTGCCAGCACCGACCCAGGGGGGAGCTCTGGGGCCAACGTCCTGACTTTC.